This TCR beta chain was identified during a study of blood T cell repertoires in COVID-19. On the study more broadly: Spain, Italy and the United States supplied samples that represented acute and convalescent COVID-19. PBMCs, B-cell-depleted T cells, or T cells were the source of the cDNA or gDNA that made up the material.

In the original processing: Estimation of nucleated cell counts was performed using reference gene primer amplification. Generated by immunoSEQ multiplex PCR, the TCRdb table keeps only in-frame clones and is missing some. V and J calls plus clone size are reproduced from that table; the DNA served to infer D and trimming. The data show 300,000 or so clones, about 90% seen once. V lost 3 bases and J lost 1; bases outside the gene matches: 7. CDR1 LGHNA and CDR2 YSLEER come from the germline V gene. The CDR3 totals 17 residues. The J gene is TRBJ1-1, the V gene TRBV4-3; TRBD1 agrees at 11 bases. The TCR was taken from a woman aged 25 to 39 who had recovered from COVID-19. The sequenced sample consisted of PBMCs or T cells enriched from blood (not recorded which). The CDR3 loop is CASSHRTGGNSNTEAFF. The CDR3 DNA reads as TGCGCCAGCAGCCACAGGACAGGGGGCAATTCGAACACTGAAGCTTTCTTT.